The clone carrying this T cell receptor (beta chain) was found a few times. Its antigen remains unidentified. This entry belongs to a study of cytomegalovirus exposure and HLA in healthy donors. Overall study results and limits: Among donors in an Asian-associated ancestry cluster, a later analysis reportedly found fewer N-insertions than the roughly 610-donor mean. CMV serostatus was the only immune exposure information that was available. About 90% or about 30% of the time was how often most TCR beta V segments were productive, according to an earlier analysis. Some TCR beta chains (more than 150 of them) were listed as cytomegalovirus-associated.

V lost 6 bases, J lost 2 bases, and 5 bases stayed unmatched. The germline V gene has CDR1 MNHEY and CDR2 SMNVEV (reference sequence). The CDR3 loop spans 15 amino acids. Amplification used 60 Vbeta primers and 13 Jbeta primers. The method was immunoSEQ multiplex PCR; TCRdb's version includes in-frame clones alone and lacks a portion of them. The data show roughly 110,000 clones, around 85% seen once. This clonotype originated in a man aged 55 to 69 in good health and CMV-seronegative. The J gene is TRBJ2-3, the V gene TRBV27; TRBD2 matches 10 bases. The sample consisted of PBMCs. CDR3 nucleotides: TGTGCCAGCAGACCTACTAGCGGGGCCACAGATACGCAGTATTTT. This gives the protein CASRPTSGATDTQYF.